Listed here are 23 T cell receptor beta chains from one sample, sequenced in a study of blood T cell repertoires in COVID-19. Sequencing was performed with immunoSEQ multiplex PCR; in TCRdb, only in-frame clones are kept and a portion is missing. The sample has over 90,000 clones, roughly nine tenths seen once. Sequenced: peripheral blood. The source of these receptors is a human donor in a cohort sampled during active COVID-19.

J is TRBJ1-5 and V is TRBV27; D is undetermined. V was shortened by 8 bases and J by 4 bases, with 18 bases between the two germline ends. Germline V CDR1 and CDR2: MNHEY, SMNVEV (reference sequence). The CDR3 runs to 15 residues. As DNA, the CDR3 is TGTGCCAGCGCCGTAGGGAGGCGGGCAAATCAGCCCCAGCATTTT. Translating it yields CASAVGRRANQPQHF.

This clone was counted between two and nine times. This chain links TRBV25-1 with TRBJ2-1, with 7 positions matching TRBD1. Trimming at V came to 4 bases and at J to 8 bases, leaving 8 bases not matched to a gene. The CDR3 extends over 14 amino acids. CDR1 and CDR2 (germline): MGHDK, SYGVNS. The CDR3 sequence: CASSASTGSDEQFF. The CDR3 nucleotides are TGTGCCAGCAGTGCATCGACAGGGTCGGATGAGCAGTTCTTC. The full variable domain, in which reference TRBV25-1 and TRBJ2-1 provide the parts outside the CDR3, is EADIYQTPRYLVIGTGKKITLECSQTMGHDKMYWYQQDPGMELHLIHYSYGVNSTEKGDLSSESTVSRIRTEHFPLTLESARPSHTSQYLCASSASTGSDEQFFGPGTRLTVL.

The chain couples TRBV5-1 to TRBJ2-3; TRBD2 matches at 15 bases. Germline V gene sequence: CDR1 SGHRS, CDR2 YFSETQ. The trim removed 2 bases at V and 5 bases at J, leaving 6 bases unmatched. The length of the CDR3 is 17 residues. The CDR3, as DNA: TGCGCCAGCAGCTTTGGACTAGCGGGGGGGATAAGAGATACGCAGTATTTT. This gives the protein CASSFGLAGGIRDTQYF.

This rearrangement joins TRBV24-1 to TRBJ2-4; maybe TRBD2 (6 bases). The V gene's germline CDR1 is KGHDR and CDR2 SFDVKD. The CDR3 is 15 amino acids. The germline V and J ends were trimmed by 3 bases and 1 base, with 9 bases remaining between them. This CDR3 is CATSDPRGAKNIQYF. The CDR3 nucleotides are TGTGCCACCAGTGATCCTCGGGGGGCCAAAAACATTCAGTACTTC.

The genes are TRBV27 and TRBJ2-1, with D maybe TRBD2 (6 bases). The CDR3 sequence is 15 residues long. From germline, CDR1 is MNHEY and CDR2 SMNVEV (reference sequence). V dropped 2 bases and J dropped 3 bases, with 11 bases sitting between them. The CDR3 loop reads CASSLAGPIYNEQFF. DNA for the CDR3: TGTGCCAGCAGTTTAGCGGGACCGATCTACAATGAGCAGTTCTTC.

The chain links TRBV29-1 to TRBJ1-1; 7 nucleotides agree with TRBD1. The CDR3 is 12 residues long. In germline, CDR1 is SQVTM, CDR2 ANQGSEA. Losses at the gene ends were 5 bases for V and 4 bases for J; bases not matched to a gene: 4. The CDR3 DNA reads TGCAGCGTTATGACAGGGCTCACTGAAGCTTTCTTT. Translating it yields CSVMTGLTEAFF.

This clone occurred once. The rearrangement links TRBV28 to TRBJ2-5, with D perhaps matching TRBD1 (5 bases). CDR1 and CDR2 (germline): MDHEN, SYDVKM. This CDR3 contains 15 residues. With 6 bases removed from V and 2 bases from J, the gap between germline ends came to 16 bases. The DNA of the CDR3 is TGTGCCAGCAGCACACCCAGCAGGGTACAAGAGACCCAGTACTTC. This encodes CASSTPSRVQETQYF.

This rearrangement joins TRBV11-2 to TRBJ2-2, with a weak D call TRBD1 (5 bases). Trimming stripped 5 bases from V and 5 bases from J, with 9 bases between. Germline loops: CDR1 SGHAT, CDR2 FQNNGV. CDR3 size: 13 residues. As DNA, the CDR3 is TGTGCCAGCAGCCTCCACAGGACCGGGGAGCTGTTTTTT. It codes for CASSLHRTGELFF.

V usage is TRBV5-1 and J usage is TRBJ2-2; D is ambiguous. Germline CDR1 reads SGHRS; CDR2 reads YFSETQ. This CDR3 is built from 14 residues. With 1 base removed from V and 3 bases from J, the gap between germline ends came to 7 bases. Here the CDR3 DNA reads TGCGCCAGCAGCTTGAGCCTCGACACCGGGGAGCTGTTTTTT. Its protein is CASSLSLDTGELFF.

This clone has just one count. The chain is built from TRBV5-4 and TRBJ2-7, with 8 nucleotides matching TRBD2. Germline V gene data show CDR1 as SGHNT and CDR2 as YYREEE (reference sequence). V dropped 4 bases and J dropped 4; count of bases not matched to a gene: 13. The CDR3 has 16 amino acids. CDR3 residues: CASSPYAPGRGYEQYF. In nucleotides, the CDR3 is TGTGCCAGCAGCCCGTACGCCCCCGGGAGGGGTTACGAGCAGTACTTC.

Only one count was recorded for this clone. This chain connects TRBV5-6 to TRBJ2-7; a possible D gene is TRBD1 (6 bases). The V and J ends lost 3 bases and 6 bases respectively, with 13 bases between them. This CDR3 comprises 13 residues. The germline CDR1 and CDR2 sequences are SGHDT and YYEEEE. CDR3 in DNA: TGTGCCAGCAGCTCAACGGGACATGGCGAGCAGTACTTC. Amino acid sequence: CASSSTGHGEQYF.

The rearrangement joins TRBV6-4 to TRBJ2-1; 9 bases fit TRBD2. Trimming at V came to 4 bases and at J to 9 bases, leaving 13 bases not matched to a gene. Germline V gives CDR1 MRHNA, CDR2 SNTAGT. The CDR3 sequence is 16 residues long. The CDR3 bases are TGTGCCAGCAGTGGGGCCCCTGGCGGGGGGGCCAGTGAGCAGTTCTTC. This gives the protein CASSGAPGGGASEQFF.

V and J are TRBV24-1 and TRBJ2-3, with D possibly TRBD2 on 5 matching bases. Germline values: CDR1 KGHDR, CDR2 SFDVKD. The CDR3 is made up of 14 amino acids. Trimming took off 9 bases at V and 3 bases at J, with 15 bases between the two ends. The CDR3 reads CATGSVTPTDTQYF. CDR3 DNA: TGTGCCACCGGGAGTGTAACGCCTACAGATACGCAGTATTTT.

This rearrangement joins TRBV7-9 to TRBJ2-5, with 12 bases fitting TRBD2. This CDR3 is 15 amino acids long. Trimming took 5 bases from V and 2 from J; bases not matched to a gene: 3. Germline values: CDR1 SEHNR, CDR2 FQNEAQ (reference sequence). The CDR3 spells CASSPGLAGQETQYF. The CDR3 coding sequence is TGTGCCAGCAGCCCCGGACTAGCGGGGCAAGAGACCCAGTACTTC. Full variable domain (rest looked up from reference TRBV7-9 and TRBJ2-5): DTGVSQNPRHKITKRGQNVTFRCDPISEHNRLYWYRQTLGQGPEFLTYFQNEAQLEKSRLLSDRFSAERPKGSFSTLEIQRTEQGDSAMYLCASSPGLAGQETQYFGPGTRLLVL.

The rearrangement uses TRBV6-2 or TRBV6-3 and TRBJ2-5, with 11 bases aligning to TRBD1. Trimming at V came to 3 bases and at J to 3 bases, leaving 6 bases not matched to a gene. Germline V gene data show CDR1 as MNHEY and CDR2 as SVGEGT. The CDR3 has 16 amino acids. The CDR3 reads CASSYALGQGEETQYF. The CDR3 region has the DNA TGTGCCAGCAGTTATGCCCTGGGACAGGGGGAAGAGACCCAGTACTTC.

CDR3 protein: CASSFHGGARDNEQFF. The CDR3 DNA is TGTGCCAGCAGCTTCCACGGGGGGGCTCGGGACAATGAGCAGTTCTTC. This sequence joins TRBV11-2 and TRBJ2-1, with TRBD2 identical over 8 bases. The J segment lost 5 bases and the V segment lost 3 bases, leaving 9 bases of the junction unmatched. The germline V gene encodes CDR1 SGHAT and CDR2 FQNNGV. The CDR3 extends over 16 amino acids.

The CDR3 DNA is TGTGCCAGCAGTCTACTCGGGGTTACTAATGAAAAACTGTTTTTT. It specifies CASSLLGVTNEKLFF. V and J are TRBV27 and TRBJ1-4; D not certain. V was shortened by 5 bases and J by 2 bases, with 12 bases between the two germline ends. Germline V gene sequence: CDR1 MNHEY, CDR2 SMNVEV (reference sequence). CDR3 size: 15 residues.

The chain employs TRBV9 and TRBJ2-1; tentative D call: TRBD2 (6 bases). Deletions cut 0 bases from V and 0 bases from J, with 7 bases between. The CDR3 length is 15 residues. Germline CDR1 is SGDLS and CDR2 is YYNGEE. CDR3 residues: CASSVVAASYNEQFF. CDR3 nucleotides: TGTGCCAGCAGCGTAGTAGCGGCCTCCTACAATGAGCAGTTCTTC.

The chain combines TRBV12-3 or TRBV12-4 with TRBJ2-1; maybe TRBD2 (6 bases). This CDR3 comprises 13 residues. The V and J ends lost 6 bases and 4 bases respectively, with 10 bases between them. This CDR3 reads CASSIAAYNEQFF. The CDR3 coding sequence is TGTGCCAGCAGCATAGCGGCATACAATGAGCAGTTCTTC.

V gene TRBV30 combines with J gene TRBJ2-7; D is perhaps TRBD1 (5 bases). The V gene lost 3 bases and the J gene lost 2 bases, with 17 bases spanning the gap. The CDR3 length is 15 residues. CDR1 and CDR2 from the germline V gene are GTSNPN and SVGIG (reference sequence). CDR3 DNA sequence: TGTGCCTGGAGCGTACCCGTACAGGTTACCTACGAGCAGTACTTC. Translating it yields CAWSVPVQVTYEQYF.

This chain links TRBV4-1 with TRBJ2-7; 8 bases line up with TRBD2. CDR3 length: 18 amino acids. V lost 1 base to trimming and J lost 2 bases; unmatched junction nucleotides: 13. Germline V gene sequence: CDR1 MGHRA, CDR2 YSYEKL. For the CDR3, the DNA is TGCGCCAGCAGCCAAGGCCTCGGGTTAAGCGGGAGTCCCTACGAGCAGTACTTC. It encodes CASSQGLGLSGSPYEQYF.

The chain links TRBV24-1 to TRBJ2-3; 7 bases align to TRBD2. Germline V CDR1 and CDR2: KGHDR, SFDVKD. The CDR3 has 16 residues. Trimming at V came to 1 base and at J to 2 bases, leaving 5 bases not matched to a gene. CDR3 residues: CATSDLAGTTTDTQYF. CDR3 sequence (DNA): TGTGCCACCAGTGATTTAGCGGGGACTACCACAGATACGCAGTATTTT.

This clone has just a few counts. CDR3 protein: CASSLEQQVGEQFF. DNA for the CDR3: TGTGCCAGCAGCTTAGAACAGCAAGTGGGTGAGCAGTTCTTC. The chain combines TRBV7-9 with TRBJ2-1; D uncertain. The CDR3 totals 14 residues. In germline, CDR1 is SEHNR, CDR2 FQNEAQ (reference sequence). V was pared by 1 base and J by 9 bases, with 13 bases between.